The clone carrying this T cell receptor beta chain was recorded at least ten times. Germline V gene data show CDR1 as PRHDT and CDR2 as FYEKMQ (reference sequence). V lost 1 base and J 9 bases, leaving 16 bases between the germline ends. The length of the CDR3 is 16 residues. The source of the sample is a study of T cell changes during pregnancy in multiple sclerosis. Libraries were prepared by immunoSEQ multiplex PCR; TCRdb keeps only in-frame clonotypes and omits some of them. The sample yields some 30,000 clones, roughly 90% seen once. The material sequenced was CD8+ T cells from peripheral blood mononuclear cells, taken in the second trimester of pregnancy. This clonotype originated in a female donor with multiple sclerosis, enrolled in a pregnancy study. The chain is built from TRBV13 and TRBJ1-6; D gene uncertain. Here the CDR3 reads CASSLAARGQSSPLHF. CDR3 DNA sequence: TGTGCCAGCAGCTTAGCGGCTCGGGGTCAGAGTTCACCCCTCCACTTT.